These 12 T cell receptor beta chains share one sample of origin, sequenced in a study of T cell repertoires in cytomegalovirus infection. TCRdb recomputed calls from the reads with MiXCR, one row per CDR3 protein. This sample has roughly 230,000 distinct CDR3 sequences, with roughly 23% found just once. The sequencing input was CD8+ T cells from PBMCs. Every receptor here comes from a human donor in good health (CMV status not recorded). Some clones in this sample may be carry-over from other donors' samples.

The CDR3 sequence: CSARDSNPYNEQFF. The CDR3 nucleotides are TGCAGTGCTAGGGACTCCAACCCCTACAATGAGCAGTTCTTC. The chain recombines TRBV20-1 with TRBJ2-1; TRBD2 is a possible D gene (5 bases). Trimming shortened V by 3 bases and J by 2 bases, and 11 bases separated the two germline ends. Per germline, CDR1 DFQATT and CDR2 SNEGSKA (reference sequence). This CDR3 has 14 residues.

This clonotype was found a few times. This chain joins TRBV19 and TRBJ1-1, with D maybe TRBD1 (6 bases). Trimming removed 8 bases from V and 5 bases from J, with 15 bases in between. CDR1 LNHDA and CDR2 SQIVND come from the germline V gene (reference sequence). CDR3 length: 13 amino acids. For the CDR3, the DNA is TGTGCCAGTTCTATACAGGGTGGGACTGAAGCTTTCTTT. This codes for CASSIQGGTEAFF.

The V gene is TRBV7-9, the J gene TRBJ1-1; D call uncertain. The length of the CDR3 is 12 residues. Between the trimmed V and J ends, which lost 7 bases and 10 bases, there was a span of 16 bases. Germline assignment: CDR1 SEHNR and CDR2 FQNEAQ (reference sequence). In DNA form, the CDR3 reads TGTGCCAGCACCGAAGAAACCCCCAGAGCTTTCTTT. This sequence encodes CASTEETPRAFF.

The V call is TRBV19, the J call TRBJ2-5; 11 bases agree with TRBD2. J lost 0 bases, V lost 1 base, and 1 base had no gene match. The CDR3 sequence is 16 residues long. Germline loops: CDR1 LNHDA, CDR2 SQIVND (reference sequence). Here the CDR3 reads CASSIGLAGYQETQYF. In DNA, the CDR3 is TGTGCCAGTAGTATAGGACTAGCGGGGTACCAAGAGACCCAGTACTTC.

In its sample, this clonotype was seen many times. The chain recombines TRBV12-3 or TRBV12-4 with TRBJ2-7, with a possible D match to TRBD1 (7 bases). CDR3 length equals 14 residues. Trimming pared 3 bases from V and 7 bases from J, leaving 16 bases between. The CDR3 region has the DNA TGTGCCAGCAGTTTCCAGGGGGGTAATGGAGAGCAGTACTTC. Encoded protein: CASSFQGGNGEQYF.

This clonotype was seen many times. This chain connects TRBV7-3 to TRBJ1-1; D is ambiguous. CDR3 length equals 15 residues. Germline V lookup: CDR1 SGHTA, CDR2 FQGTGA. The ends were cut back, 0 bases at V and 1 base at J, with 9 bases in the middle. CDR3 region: CASSLTGSSNTEAFF. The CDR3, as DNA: TGTGCCAGCAGCTTAACGGGCAGCTCGAACACTGAAGCTTTCTTT. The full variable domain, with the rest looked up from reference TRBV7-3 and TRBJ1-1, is GAGVSQTPSNKVTEKGKYVELRCDPISGHTALYWYRQSLGQGPEFLIYFQGTGAADDSGLPNDRFFAVRPEGSVSTLKIQRTERGDSAVYLCASSLTGSSNTEAFFGQGTRLTVV.

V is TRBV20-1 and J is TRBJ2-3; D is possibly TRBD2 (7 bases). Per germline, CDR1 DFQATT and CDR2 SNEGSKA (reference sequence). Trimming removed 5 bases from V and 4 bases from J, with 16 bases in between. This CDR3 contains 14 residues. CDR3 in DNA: TGCAGTGCTGGCTCCTCGGGGGGCGCAGATACGCAGTATTTT. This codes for CSAGSSGGADTQYF.

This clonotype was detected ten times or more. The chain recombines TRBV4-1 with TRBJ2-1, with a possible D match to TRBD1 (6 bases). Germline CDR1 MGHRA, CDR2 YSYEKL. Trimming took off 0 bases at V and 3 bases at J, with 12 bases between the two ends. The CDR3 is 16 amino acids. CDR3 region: CASSQEEWTDYNEQFF. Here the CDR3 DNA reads TGCGCCAGCAGCCAAGAGGAGTGGACAGACTACAATGAGCAGTTCTTC.

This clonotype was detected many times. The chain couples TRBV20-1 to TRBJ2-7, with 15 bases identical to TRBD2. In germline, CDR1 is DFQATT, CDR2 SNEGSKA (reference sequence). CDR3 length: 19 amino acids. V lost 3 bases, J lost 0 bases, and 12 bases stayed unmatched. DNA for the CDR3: TGCAGTGCTAGGGCTCTCTCGGGGACTAGCGGGGGGCTCTCCTACGAGCAGTACTTC. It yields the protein CSARALSGTSGGLSYEQYF.

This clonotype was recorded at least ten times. The CDR3 is CASSQAGAPGELFF. CDR3 sequence (DNA): TGCGCCAGCAGCCAAGCGGGGGCCCCCGGGGAGCTGTTTTTT. V and J are TRBV4-1 and TRBJ2-2; D might be TRBD1 or TRBD2, each matching 6 bases. Germline V lookup: CDR1 MGHRA, CDR2 YSYEKL. The CDR3 contains 14 residues. Deletions cut 1 base from V and 6 bases from J, with 9 bases between.

In nucleotides, the CDR3 is TGTGCCAGCAAAGCAGGGCTAGGCAATGAGCAGTTCTTC. Translated: CASKAGLGNEQFF. This chain links TRBV2 with TRBJ2-1; possibly TRBD1 for D (5 bases). Trimming took 7 bases from V and 6 from J, leaving 13 bases between them. CDR3 size: 13 residues. The V gene's germline CDR1 is SNHLY and CDR2 FYNNEI.

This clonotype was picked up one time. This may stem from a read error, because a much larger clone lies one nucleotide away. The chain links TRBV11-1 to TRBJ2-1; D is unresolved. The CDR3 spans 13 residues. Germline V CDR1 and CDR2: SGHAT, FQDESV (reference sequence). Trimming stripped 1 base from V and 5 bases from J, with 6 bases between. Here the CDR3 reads CASSLGADNEQFF. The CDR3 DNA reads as TGTGCCAGCAGCTTAGGGGCAGACAATGAGCAGTTCTTC. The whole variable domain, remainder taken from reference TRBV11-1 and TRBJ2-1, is EAEVAQSPRYKITEKSQAVAFWCDPISGHATLYWYRQILGQGPELLVQFQDESVVDDSQLPKDRFSAERLKGVDSTLKIQPAELGDSAMYLCASSLGADNEQFFGPGTRLTVL.